This T cell receptor (beta chain) emerged from a study of metastatic and nonmetastatic thyroid tumors. Ten or more counts support this clone. From germline, CDR1 is MDHEN and CDR2 SYDVKM. V was shortened by 5 bases and J by 3 bases, with 16 bases between the two germline ends. CDR3 length: 15 residues. All patients were untreated before thyroid surgery. From the PCR reads, TCRdb re-called clones with MiXCR. The table lists some 52,000 clones, around a sixth of them singletons. The chain has TRBV28 and TRBJ1-2; no clear D gene. The source material was blood. The source of this sequence is a female donor with papillary thyroid cancer or a benign thyroid nodule (not recorded which). Some clones in this sample may be carry-over from other donors' samples. CDR3 loop: CASSPFLLPYYGYTF. CDR3 sequence (DNA): TGTGCCAGCAGTCCTTTTCTGCTTCCCTACTATGGCTACACCTTC.